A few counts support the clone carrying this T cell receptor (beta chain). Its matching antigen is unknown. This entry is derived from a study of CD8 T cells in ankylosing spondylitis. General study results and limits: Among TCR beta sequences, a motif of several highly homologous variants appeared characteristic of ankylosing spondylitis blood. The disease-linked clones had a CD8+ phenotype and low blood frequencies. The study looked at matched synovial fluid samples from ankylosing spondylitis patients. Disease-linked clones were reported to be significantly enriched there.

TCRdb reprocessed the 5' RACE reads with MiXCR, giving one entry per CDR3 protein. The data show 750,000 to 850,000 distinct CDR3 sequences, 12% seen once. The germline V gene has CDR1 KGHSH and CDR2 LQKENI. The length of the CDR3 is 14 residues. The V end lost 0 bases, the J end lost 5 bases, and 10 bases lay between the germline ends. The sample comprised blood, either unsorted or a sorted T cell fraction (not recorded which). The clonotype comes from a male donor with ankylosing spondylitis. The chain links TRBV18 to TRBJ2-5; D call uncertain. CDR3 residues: CASSPPSRVETQYF. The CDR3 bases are TGTGCCAGCTCACCACCGTCTCGGGTGGAGACCCAGTACTTC.